This entry concerns a single TCR beta chain. The antigen it binds to is not known. No clone much larger than this one lies a single base away; base qualities are absent. Ophthalmopathy patients had moderately to severely active disease, with a Clinical Activity Score of 3 or more, a NOSPECS grade of 4 or more, and a disease duration of less than 3 months. Exclusion was applied to patients with uncontrolled infections, other autoimmune diseases, pregnancy or lactation. Diagnoses were based on clinical symptoms, serum thyroxine and TRAb, thyroid ultrasound and orbital computed tomography. Ficoll-Paque density gradient centrifugation was used to isolate PBMCs from 8 to 10 ml of fresh peripheral blood. Total RNA was extracted using Trizol reagent, and RNA quality was assessed on an Agilent 2100 Bioanalyzer. The data originate from a study of T cells in Graves' hyperthyroidism and ophthalmopathy (dated by TCRdb to about 2019). In the study overall: Peripheral blood was collected at initial diagnosis, before any treatment. To identify TCR V-J signatures that set the groups apart, the researchers used a discovery cohort of 90 to 100 patients, made up of some 41 with Graves' ophthalmopathy and 57 with stable Graves' hyperthyroidism. Whether ophthalmopathy could be predicted prospectively was tested in an independent validation cohort made up of 18 hyperthyroidism patients plus 17 patients who later progressed to ophthalmopathy. The 90 to 100 discovery patients were randomly divided into training and test sets at a 7:3 ratio. In addition, the study compared T-cell repertoires in thyroid tissue and in blood from about 6 Graves' hyperthyroidism patients. After blood sampling, hyperthyroidism patients were treated with methimazole at a starting dose of 30 mg daily, and ophthalmopathy patients were treated with high-dose intravenous methylprednisolone. According to the paper, TCR Vbeta CDR3 sequencing was carried out on approximately 140 peripheral blood samples, which came from 40 to 45 ophthalmopathy, 75 or so hyperthyroidism and approximately 17 progressor patients. Findings and caveats that apply to the study as a whole: Sample size was not statistically predetermined, and blinding of investigators to group allocation was not performed. In validation, the model predicted progression to ophthalmopathy with roughly 70% sensitivity and about 72% specificity, a median of 6.5 months before onset. Most expanded thyroid clonotypes (frequency above 0.001) were also detected in blood, suggesting blood repertoires may reflect thyroid immune responses. A 13 V-J signature model separated ophthalmopathy from stable hyperthyroidism, with 87.88% sensitivity and roughly 84% specificity in cross-validation and 80%/75% in testing.

The TCR beta CDR3 regions were amplified from the RNA transcripts. The first round of RT-PCR for the TCR CDR3 was performed with the HTBI primer set and the Qiagen OneStep RT-PCR kit. Libraries were constructed in a second round of multiplex PCR, after which size selection and purification were carried out. Paired-end sequencing of the libraries was performed with 100 bp reads on an Illumina HiSeq2000. The original pipeline was this. SOAPnuke was used to process the raw data, throwing out any read that contained adapters or uncalled bases, had a mean Phred below 15, or lacked an exact constant-primer or identifier match. COPE v1.2.5 was used to merge the high-quality paired reads, and each unique nucleotide sequence was defined as a clonotype. MiTCR v1.1 was used to align clonotypes to the IMGT TRBV, TRBD and TRBJ reference segments. The analysis was restricted to V-J combinations with a frequency above 0.0001, which together covered 99% to 99.2% of the repertoires. The TCS score was defined as F50 (clonal expansion) divided by E x V (chaos), with BLOSUM62-based TCRdist calculated between CDR3 peptides within each V-J. Welch's t-statistics and random forest reduced roughly 540 V-J features to 13, which were used in a naive Bayes classifier (R e1071). The public sequencing data were trimmed at Q25 with fastp and processed into clonotypes with MiXCR by TCRdb, which kept only in-frame beta chains. Each entry merges the rows of one CDR3 protein and shows their most common DNA and genes. The V and J calls come from TCRdb's annotation, not from the publication. Recorded for this sample are 300,000 to 450,000 distinct CDR3 sequences; about 14% of them occurred a single time. About 20% of the sample rests with the top ten.

Per the germline V gene (reference sequence), DFQATT is the CDR1 and SNEGSKA is the CDR2. V was cut back by 3 bases and J by 6 bases, leaving a gap of 14 bases between them. Counted from cysteine to phenylalanine, this CDR3 has 14 amino acids. Only the CDR3 region is kept as DNA, spanning 42 bases read in frame from base 1. The TCR sequence derives from a young woman with Graves' ophthalmopathy. The specimen was blood. This receptor chain uses TRBV20-1 and TRBJ2-2; TRBD2 is a weak D gene call, 7 bases matching. The CDR3 region reads CSASRGGAAGELFF. The bases read TGCAGTGCTAGTCGTGGGGGGGCCGCCGGGGAGCTGTTTTTT.